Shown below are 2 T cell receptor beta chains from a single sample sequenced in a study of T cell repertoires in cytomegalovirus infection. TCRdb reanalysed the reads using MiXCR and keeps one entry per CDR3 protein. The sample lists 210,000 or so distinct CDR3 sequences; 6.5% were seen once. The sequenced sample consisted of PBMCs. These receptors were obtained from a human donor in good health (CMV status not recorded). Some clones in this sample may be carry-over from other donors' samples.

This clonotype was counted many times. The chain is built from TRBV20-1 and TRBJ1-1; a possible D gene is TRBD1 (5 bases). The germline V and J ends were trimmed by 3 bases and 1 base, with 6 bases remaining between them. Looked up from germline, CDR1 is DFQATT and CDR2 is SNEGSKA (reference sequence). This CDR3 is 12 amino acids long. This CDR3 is CSARGGNTEAFF. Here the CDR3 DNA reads TGCAGTGCTAGGGGGGGGAACACTGAAGCTTTCTTT.

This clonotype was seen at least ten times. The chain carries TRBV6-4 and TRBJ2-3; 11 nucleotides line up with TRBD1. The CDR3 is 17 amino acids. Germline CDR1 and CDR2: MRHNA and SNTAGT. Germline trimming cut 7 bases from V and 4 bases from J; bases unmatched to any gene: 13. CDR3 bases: TGTGCCAGCAAACCTACCGCCGGACAGGGGGCATCAGATACGCAGTATTTT. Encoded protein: CASKPTAGQGASDTQYF.